This TCR beta chain was observed in a study of vaccination effects on CD4 cells after COVID-19. Across the study: Expansion of antigen-specific CD4+ T cells with viral peptide pools was carried out by the ViraFEST assay before sequencing.

Subsequent to about 10 days of culture, CD4+ T cells were isolated. Replacing half the medium with IL-2 medium was done on days 3 and 7. The CDR3 is 13 residues long. Germline lookup yields CDR1 KGHDR and CDR2 SFDVKD. Trimming cost V 2 bases and J 3 bases, with 6 bases left between them. With respect to this clone: Its target is not known.

Study-level findings and limits: Clones of infection and vaccine origin contracted markedly late after vaccination.

Measured with immunoSEQ multiplex PCR; TCRdb has only the in-frame clones, and not every one. The table includes roughly 64,000 clones, under 85% detected once. The chain links TRBV24-1 to TRBJ1-1; D call uncertain. Sequencing was performed on CD4+ T cells from PBMCs cultured without peptide, taken before COVID-19 vaccination. This receptor was taken from a human donor who had a prior SARS-CoV-2 infection. The CDR3 DNA reads as TGTGCCACCAGTGATTACCGGGACACTGAAGCTTTCTTT. Its protein product is CATSDYRDTEAFF.